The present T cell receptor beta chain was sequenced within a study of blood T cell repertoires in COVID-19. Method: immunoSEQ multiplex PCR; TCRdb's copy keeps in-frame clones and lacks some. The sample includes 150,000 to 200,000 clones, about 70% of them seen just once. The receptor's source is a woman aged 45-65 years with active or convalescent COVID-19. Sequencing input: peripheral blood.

CDR3 residues: CASSPTSGSSYEQYF. For the CDR3, the DNA is TGTGCCAGCAGCCCGACTAGCGGGAGCTCCTACGAGCAGTACTTC. J is TRBJ2-7 and V is TRBV7-2, with TRBD2 matching over 12 bases. The length of the CDR3 is 15 residues. CDR1 is SGHTA and CDR2 is FQGNSA in the germline V gene. The ends lost 5 bases at V and 0 bases at J; junction bases unmatched: 2.